The TCR beta chain under discussion was sequenced for a study of blood T cell repertoires in COVID-19. Study background: From T cells, B-cell-depleted T cells, or PBMCs came the material, which was cDNA or gDNA.

The data were produced by immunoSEQ multiplex PCR, yet TCRdb's version contains in-frame clones alone and is incomplete. Of about 230,000 clones listed, 87% are singletons. This sequence originates from a young man who had recovered from COVID-19. What was sequenced was PBMCs or T cells enriched from blood (not recorded which).

The CDR3 reads CATGHAAIGGYTF. CDR3 sequence (DNA): TGTGCCACCGGACACGCCGCGATAGGAGGCTACACCTTC. The J gene is TRBJ1-2, the V gene TRBV6-5; D may be TRBD1 (5 bases). This CDR3 contains 13 residues. The V and J ends lost 10 bases and 8 bases respectively, with 20 bases between them. Germline CDR1 reads MNHEY; CDR2 reads SVGAGI.